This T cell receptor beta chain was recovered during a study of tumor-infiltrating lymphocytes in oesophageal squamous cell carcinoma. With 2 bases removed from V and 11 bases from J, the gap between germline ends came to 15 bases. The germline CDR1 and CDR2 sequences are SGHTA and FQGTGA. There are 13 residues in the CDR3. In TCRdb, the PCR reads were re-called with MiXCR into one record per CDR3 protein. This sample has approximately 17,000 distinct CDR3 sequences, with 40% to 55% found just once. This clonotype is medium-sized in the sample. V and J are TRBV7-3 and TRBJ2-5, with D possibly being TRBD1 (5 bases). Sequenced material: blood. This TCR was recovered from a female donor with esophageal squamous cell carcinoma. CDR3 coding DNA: TGTGCCAGCAGCTTATTGTTGGGGCAGGAGCAGTACTTC. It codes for CASSLLLGQEQYF.